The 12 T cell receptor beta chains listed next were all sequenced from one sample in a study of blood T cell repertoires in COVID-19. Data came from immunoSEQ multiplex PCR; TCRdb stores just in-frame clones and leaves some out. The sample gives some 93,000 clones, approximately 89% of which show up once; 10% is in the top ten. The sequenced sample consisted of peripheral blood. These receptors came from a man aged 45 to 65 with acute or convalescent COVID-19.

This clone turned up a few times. The CDR3 DNA is TGTGCCAGCAGTCGGAACAGGGTCGGGAGGGGCACTGAAGCTTTCTTT. Its protein product is CASSRNRVGRGTEAFF. The rearrangement joins TRBV3-1 (or the pseudogene TRBV3-2) to TRBJ1-1, with a weak D call TRBD1 (6 bases). Germline CDR1 is LGHDT and CDR2 is YNNKEL (reference sequence). V was cut by 6 bases and J by 4 bases, with 21 bases left in between. The CDR3 consists of 16 residues.

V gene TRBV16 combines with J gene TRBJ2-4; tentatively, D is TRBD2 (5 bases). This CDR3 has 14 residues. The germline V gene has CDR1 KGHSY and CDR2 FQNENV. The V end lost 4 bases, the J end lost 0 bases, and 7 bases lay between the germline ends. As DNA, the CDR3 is TGTGCCAGCAGCCGAGGGATAGCCAAAAACATTCAGTACTTC. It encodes CASSRGIAKNIQYF.

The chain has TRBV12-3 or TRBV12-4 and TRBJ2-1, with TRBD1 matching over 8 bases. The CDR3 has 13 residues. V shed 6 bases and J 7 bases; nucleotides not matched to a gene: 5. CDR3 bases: TGTGCCAGCAGGGGGACAGGCTATAATGAGCAGTTCTTC. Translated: CASRGTGYNEQFF.

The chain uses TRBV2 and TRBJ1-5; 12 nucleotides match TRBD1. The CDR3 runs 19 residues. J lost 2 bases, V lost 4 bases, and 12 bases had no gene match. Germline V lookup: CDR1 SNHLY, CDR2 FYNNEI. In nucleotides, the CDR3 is TGTGCCAGCAGTGGTCACCCGGGACAGGGGGCGCGGCGCAATCAGCCCCAGCATTTT. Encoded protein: CASSGHPGQGARRNQPQHF.

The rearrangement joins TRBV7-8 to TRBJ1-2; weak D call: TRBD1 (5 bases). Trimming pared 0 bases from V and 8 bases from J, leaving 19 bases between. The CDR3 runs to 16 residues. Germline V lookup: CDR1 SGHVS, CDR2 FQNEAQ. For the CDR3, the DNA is TGTGCCAGCAGCTTAGCGGGGGGTATCCGGGCGCAAGGCTACACCTTC. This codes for CASSLAGGIRAQGYTF.

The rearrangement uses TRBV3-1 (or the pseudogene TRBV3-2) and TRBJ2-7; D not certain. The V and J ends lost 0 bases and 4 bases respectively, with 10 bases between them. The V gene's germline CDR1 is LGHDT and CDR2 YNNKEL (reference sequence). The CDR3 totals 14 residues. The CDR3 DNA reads TGTGCCAGCAGCCAAGATGCAGGAAGTTACGAGCAGTACTTC. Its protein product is CASSQDAGSYEQYF.

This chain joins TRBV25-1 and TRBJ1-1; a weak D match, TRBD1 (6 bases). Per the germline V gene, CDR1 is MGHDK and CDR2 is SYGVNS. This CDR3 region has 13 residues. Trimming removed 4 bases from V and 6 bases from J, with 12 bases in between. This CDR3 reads CASSGQGRAEAFF. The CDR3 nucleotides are TGTGCCAGCAGTGGCCAGGGGCGGGCTGAAGCTTTCTTT.

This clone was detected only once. The CDR3 here is CASSPTGPGYGYTF. CDR3 coding DNA: TGTGCCAGCAGCCCGACAGGTCCTGGGTATGGCTACACCTTC. The genes are TRBV6-5 and TRBJ1-2, with D maybe TRBD1 (6 bases). Germline V gives CDR1 MNHEY, CDR2 SVGAGI. Trimming took 6 bases from V and 5 from J, leaving 16 bases between them. CDR3 length: 14 residues.

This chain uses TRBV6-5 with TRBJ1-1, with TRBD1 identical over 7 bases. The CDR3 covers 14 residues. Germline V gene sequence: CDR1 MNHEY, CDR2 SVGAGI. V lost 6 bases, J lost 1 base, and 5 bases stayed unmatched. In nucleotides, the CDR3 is TGTGCCAGCAGCCTGGGACAGACGAACACTGAAGCTTTCTTT. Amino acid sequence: CASSLGQTNTEAFF.

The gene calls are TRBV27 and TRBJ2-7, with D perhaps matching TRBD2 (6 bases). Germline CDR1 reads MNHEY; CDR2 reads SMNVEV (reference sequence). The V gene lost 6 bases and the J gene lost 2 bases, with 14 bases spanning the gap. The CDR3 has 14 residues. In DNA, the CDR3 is TGTGCCAGCAGCCCCGGGACTCCAGCCTACGAGCAGTACTTC. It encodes CASSPGTPAYEQYF.

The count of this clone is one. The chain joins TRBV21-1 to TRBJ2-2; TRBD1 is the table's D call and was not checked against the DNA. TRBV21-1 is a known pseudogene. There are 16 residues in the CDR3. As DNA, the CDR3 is TGTGCCAGCAGCAAAGATGCAGGGAAGAACACCGGGGAGCTGTTTTTT. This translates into CASSKDAGKNTGELFF.

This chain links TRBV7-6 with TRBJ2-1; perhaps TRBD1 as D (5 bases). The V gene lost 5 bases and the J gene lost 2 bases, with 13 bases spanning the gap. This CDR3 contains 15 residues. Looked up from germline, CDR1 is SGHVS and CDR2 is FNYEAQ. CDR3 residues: CASSLGRRTYNEQFF. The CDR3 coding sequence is TGTGCCAGCAGCCTGGGGCGGCGGACCTACAATGAGCAGTTCTTC.